These 6 T cell receptor beta chains came from one sample sequenced in a study of cytomegalovirus exposure and HLA in healthy donors. Vbeta (60) and Jbeta (13) primers were used in the PCR. TCRdb keeps only in-frame clones here, not all; method: immunoSEQ multiplex PCR. The sample has about 140,000 clones, more than 65% seen once. Input material: PBMCs. All receptors derive from a woman aged 30 to 39 in good health and CMV-seronegative.

The chain carries TRBV9 and TRBJ1-3; D is unclear. The CDR3 loop spans 14 amino acids. The germline V gene encodes CDR1 SGDLS and CDR2 YYNGEE. The V gene lost 0 bases and the J gene lost 3 bases, with 7 bases spanning the gap. CDR3 DNA sequence: TGTGCCAGCAGCGTAGGAGGGCTTGGAAACACCATATATTTT. Its translation is CASSVGGLGNTIYF.

The chain combines TRBV11-2 with TRBJ2-5, with D perhaps TRBD2 (5 bases). Between the trimmed V and J ends, which lost 5 bases and 4 bases, there was a span of 14 bases. CDR1 SGHAT and CDR2 FQNNGV come from the germline V gene. The CDR3 consists of 14 residues. CDR3 DNA: TGTGCCAGCAGCCCACGGGGTTTTAGAGAGACCCAGTACTTC. Amino acid sequence: CASSPRGFRETQYF.

The chain couples TRBV5-1 to TRBJ1-1, with a weak D call TRBD1 (6 bases). Looked up from germline, CDR1 is SGHRS and CDR2 is YFSETQ. The V and J ends lost 3 bases and 3 bases respectively, with 9 bases between them. The CDR3 length is 13 residues. The CDR3 bases are TGCGCCAGCAGCTACAGGGAACACACTGAAGCTTTCTTT. Its protein is CASSYREHTEAFF.

The chain recombines TRBV7-2 with TRBJ1-1; D unresolved. CDR3 length: 10 amino acids. V lost 4 bases and J lost 7, with 4 bases in between. Germline CDR1 and CDR2: SGHTA and FQGNSA. CDR3: CASSSYEAFF. Written as DNA, the CDR3 is TGTGCCAGCAGCTCGTATGAAGCTTTCTTT.

The chain recombines TRBV5-3 with TRBJ2-7, with D maybe TRBD1 (5 bases). TRBV5-3 is flagged as an ORF with uncertain function. This CDR3 comprises 14 residues. V was cut by 3 bases and J by 2 bases, with 12 bases left in between. The CDR3, as DNA: TGTGCCAGAAGCTGGCCAGGGTTACCCTACGAGCAGTACGTC. The encoded protein is CARSWPGLPYEQYV.

A few counts support this clone. The J gene is TRBJ2-5, the V gene TRBV29-1; a possible D gene is TRBD2 (6 bases). With the DNA end fitting TRBJ2-7 better, the J assignment may be wrong. Germline V CDR1 and CDR2: SQVTM, ANQGSEA. This CDR3 is built from 13 residues. The CDR3 nucleotides are TGCAGCGTTGAAGGGAGGGGTTCAGACGAGCAGTACTTC. Amino acids: CSVEGRGSDEQYF.